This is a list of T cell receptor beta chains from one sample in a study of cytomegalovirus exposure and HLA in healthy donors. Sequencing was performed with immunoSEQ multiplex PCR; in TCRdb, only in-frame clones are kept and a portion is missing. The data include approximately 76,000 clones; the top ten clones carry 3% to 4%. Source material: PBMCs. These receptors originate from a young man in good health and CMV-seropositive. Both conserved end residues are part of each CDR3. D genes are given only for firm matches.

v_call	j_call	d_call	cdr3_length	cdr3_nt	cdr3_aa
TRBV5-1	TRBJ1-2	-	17	TGCGCCAGCAGTCACCAACCATCCGGGGTCCCTAGGAGTGGCTACACCTTC	CASSHQPSGVPRSGYTF
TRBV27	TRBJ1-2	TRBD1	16	TGTGCCAGCAGTTTATCAGGGACAGGCTTTCTTGACGGCTACACCTTC	CASSLSGTGFLDGYTF
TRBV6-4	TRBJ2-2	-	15	TGTGCCAGCAGTGACTTCGGCGGGAACATCGGGGAGCTGTTTTTT	CASSDFGGNIGELFF
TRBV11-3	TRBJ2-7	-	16	TGTGCCAGCAGCCCGCCACAGCGGATCGACTCCGGCGAGCAGTACTTC	CASSPPQRIDSGEQYF
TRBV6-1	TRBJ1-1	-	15	TGTGCCAGCAGTGAAATAAGAAGGGGAGCGGGTGAAGCTTTCTTT	CASSEIRRGAGEAFF
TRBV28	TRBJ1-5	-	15	TGTGCCAGCAGTTTCCCTCAGGGATACCATCAGCCCCAGCATTTT	CASSFPQGYHQPQHF
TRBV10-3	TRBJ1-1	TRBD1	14	TGTGCCATCAGTACAGGGGTTGAGAACACTGAAGCTTTCTTT	CAISTGVENTEAFF
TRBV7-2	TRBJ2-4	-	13	TGTGCCAGCCTGGGGCCTACAAGGAACATTCAGTACTTC	CASLGPTRNIQYF
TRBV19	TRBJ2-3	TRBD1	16	TGTGCCAGTAGTATCCCACCGGGACAGGGAACAGATACGCAGTATTTT	CASSIPPGQGTDTQYF
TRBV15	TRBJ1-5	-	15	TGTGCCACCAGCAGAGGGAGGATCGGCAATCAGCCCCAGCATTTT	CATSRGRIGNQPQHF
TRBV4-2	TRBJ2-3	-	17	TGTGCCAGCAGCCAATTGGAAAGCCGGGACTCATCGGATACGCAGTATTTT	CASSQLESRDSSDTQYF
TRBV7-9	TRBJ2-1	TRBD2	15	TGTGCCAGCAGCCCGGGACTAGCGCGTGCCAATGAGCAGTTCTTC	CASSPGLARANEQFF
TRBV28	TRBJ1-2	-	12	TGTGCCAGCAGTCTCAGCGAGGGTGGCTACACCTTC	CASSLSEGGYTF
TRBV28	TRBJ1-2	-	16	TGTGCCAGCAGTTTATGGGGGAGCGGGAGCTCCTATGGCTACACCTTC	CASSLWGSGSSYGYTF
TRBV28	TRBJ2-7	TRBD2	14	TGTGCCAGCAATTCTCGCGGGGGGATCTACGAGCAGTACTTC	CASNSRGGIYEQYF
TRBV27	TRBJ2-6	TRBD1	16	TGTGCCAGCAGTCCCATTGGGACAGCTGGGGCCAACGTCCTGACTTTC	CASSPIGTAGANVLTF
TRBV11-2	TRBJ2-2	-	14	TGTGCCAGCAGCTTAATCCGTTACACCGGGGAGCTGTTTTTT	CASSLIRYTGELFF
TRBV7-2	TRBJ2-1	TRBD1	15	TGTGCCAGCAGCCTGGGACAGGGGGCCCACAATGAGCAGTTCTTC	CASSLGQGAHNEQFF
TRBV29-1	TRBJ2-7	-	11	TGCAGCGTTTGGGCAGGGGATGAGCAGTACTTC	CSVWAGDEQYF
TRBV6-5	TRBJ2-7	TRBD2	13	TGTGCCAGCACCCGGACTAGCGGGACCGAGCAGTACTTC	CASTRTSGTEQYF
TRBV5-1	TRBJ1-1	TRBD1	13	TGCGCCAGCAGCTTTGACAGGGAAACTGAAGCTTTCTTT	CASSFDRETEAFF
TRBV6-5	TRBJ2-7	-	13	TGTGCCAGCAGCGGGGACATAAACTACGAGCAGTACTTC	CASSGDINYEQYF
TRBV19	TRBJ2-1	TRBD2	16	TGTGCCAGTAGTATAACGACGCGGGGGGTCTACAATGAGCAGTTCTTC	CASSITTRGVYNEQFF
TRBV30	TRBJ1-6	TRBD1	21	TGTGCCTGGAGTGGCGGAGCGACGGGACAGAAGGGAAGCTCCTATAATTCACCCCTCCACTTT	CAWSGGATGQKGSSYNSPLHF
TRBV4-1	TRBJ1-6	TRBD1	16	TGCGCCAGCAGCCACGGACAGGGTGGCAATAATTCACCCCTCCACTTT	CASSHGQGGNNSPLHF
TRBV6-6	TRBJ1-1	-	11	TGTGCCAGCAGTTACTTTCGGGAAGCTTTCTTT	CASSYFREAFF
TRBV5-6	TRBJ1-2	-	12	TGTGCCAGCAGCCCTACCAACAGCTTGTGGACCTTC	CASSPTNSLWTF
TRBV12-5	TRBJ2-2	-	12	TGTGCTAGTACGTGGGGGGCCGGGGAGCTGTTTTTT	CASTWGAGELFF
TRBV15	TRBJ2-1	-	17	TGTGCCACCAGCAGAGGGGTAGGCGGAAGCTCCTACAATGAGCAGTTCTTC	CATSRGVGGSSYNEQFF
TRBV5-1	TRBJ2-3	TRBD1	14	TGCGCCAGCAGCACCGGACAGGGGGGAGATACGCAGTATTTT	CASSTGQGGDTQYF
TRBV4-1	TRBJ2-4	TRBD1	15	TGCGCCAGCAGCCAAGGGGACAGGGAGACGGACATTCAGTACTTC	CASSQGDRETDIQYF
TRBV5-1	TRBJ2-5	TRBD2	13	TGCGCCAGCAGCACGGGACTAGATGTCGCCCAGTACTTC	CASSTGLDVAQYF